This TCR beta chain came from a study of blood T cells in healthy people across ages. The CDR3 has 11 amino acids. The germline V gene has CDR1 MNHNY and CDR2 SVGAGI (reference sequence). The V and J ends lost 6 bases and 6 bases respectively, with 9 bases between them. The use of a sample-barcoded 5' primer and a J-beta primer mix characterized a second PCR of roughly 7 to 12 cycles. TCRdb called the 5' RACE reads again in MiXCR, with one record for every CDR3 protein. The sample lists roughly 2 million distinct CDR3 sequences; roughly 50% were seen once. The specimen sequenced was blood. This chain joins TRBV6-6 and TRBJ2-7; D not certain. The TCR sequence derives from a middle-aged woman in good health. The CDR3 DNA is TGTGCCAGCAGACTCCAACTCGAGCAGTACTTC. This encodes CASRLQLEQYF.